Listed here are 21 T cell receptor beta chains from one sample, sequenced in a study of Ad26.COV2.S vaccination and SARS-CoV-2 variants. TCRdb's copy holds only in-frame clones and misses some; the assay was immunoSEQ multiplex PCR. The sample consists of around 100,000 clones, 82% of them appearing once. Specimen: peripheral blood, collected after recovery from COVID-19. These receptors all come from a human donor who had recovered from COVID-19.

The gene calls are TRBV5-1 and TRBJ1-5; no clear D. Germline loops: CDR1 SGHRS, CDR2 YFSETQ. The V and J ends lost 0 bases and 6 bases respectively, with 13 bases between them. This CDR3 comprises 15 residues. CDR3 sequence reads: CASSLELGSGQPQHF. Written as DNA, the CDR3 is TGCGCCAGCAGCTTGGAGTTGGGGTCAGGTCAGCCCCAGCATTTT.

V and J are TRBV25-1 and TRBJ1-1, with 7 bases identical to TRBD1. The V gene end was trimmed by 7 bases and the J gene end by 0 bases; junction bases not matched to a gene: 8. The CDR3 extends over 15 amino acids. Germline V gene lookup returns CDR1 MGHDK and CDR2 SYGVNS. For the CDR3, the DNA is TGTGCCAGCATGGCAACAGGGGCCTTGAACACTGAAGCTTTCTTT. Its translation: CASMATGALNTEAFF.

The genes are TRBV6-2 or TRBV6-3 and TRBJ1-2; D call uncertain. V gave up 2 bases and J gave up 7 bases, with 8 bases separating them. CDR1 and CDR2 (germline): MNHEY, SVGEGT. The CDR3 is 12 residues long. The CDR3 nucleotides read TGTGCCAGCAGTTACAAGGAGATTGGCTACACCTTC. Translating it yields CASSYKEIGYTF.

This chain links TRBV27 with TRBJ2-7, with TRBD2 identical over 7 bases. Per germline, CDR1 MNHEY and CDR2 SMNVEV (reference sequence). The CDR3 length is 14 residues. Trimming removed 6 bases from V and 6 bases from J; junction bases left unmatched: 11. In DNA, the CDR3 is TGTGCCAGCAGCACGGGACTAATAAGGGGCGAGCAGTACTTC. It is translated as CASSTGLIRGEQYF.

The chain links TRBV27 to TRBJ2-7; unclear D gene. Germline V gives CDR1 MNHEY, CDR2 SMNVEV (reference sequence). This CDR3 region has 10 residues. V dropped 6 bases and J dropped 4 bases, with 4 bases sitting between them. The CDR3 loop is CASRLYEQYF. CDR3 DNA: TGTGCCAGCAGACTATACGAGCAGTACTTC.

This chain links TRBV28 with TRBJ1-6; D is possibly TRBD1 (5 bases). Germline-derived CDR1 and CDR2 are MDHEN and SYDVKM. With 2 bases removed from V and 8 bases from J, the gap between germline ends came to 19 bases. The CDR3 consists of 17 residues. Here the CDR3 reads CASSLVRGSGADSPLHF. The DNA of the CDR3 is TGTGCCAGCAGTTTAGTTCGGGGGTCCGGAGCCGATTCACCCCTCCACTTT.

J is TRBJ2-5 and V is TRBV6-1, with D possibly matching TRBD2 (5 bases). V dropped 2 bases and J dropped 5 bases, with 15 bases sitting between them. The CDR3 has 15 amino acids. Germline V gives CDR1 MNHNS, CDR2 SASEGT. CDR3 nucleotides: TGTGCCAGCAGTGAAAGTATGGGAGTGGACGAGACCCAGTACTTC. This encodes CASSESMGVDETQYF.

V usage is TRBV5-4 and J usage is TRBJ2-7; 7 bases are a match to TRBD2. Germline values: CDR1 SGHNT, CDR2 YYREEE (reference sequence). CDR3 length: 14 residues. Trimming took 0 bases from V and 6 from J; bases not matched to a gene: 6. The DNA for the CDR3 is TGTGCCAGCAGCTTGGCGGCGGGAGAAGGCGAGCAGTACTTC. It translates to CASSLAAGEGEQYF. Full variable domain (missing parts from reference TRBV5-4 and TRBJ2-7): ETGVTQSPTHLIKTRGQQVTLRCSSQSGHNTVSWYQQALGQGPQFIFQYYREEENGRGNFPPRFSGLQFPNYSSELNVNALELDDSALYLCASSLAAGEGEQYFGPGTRLTVT.

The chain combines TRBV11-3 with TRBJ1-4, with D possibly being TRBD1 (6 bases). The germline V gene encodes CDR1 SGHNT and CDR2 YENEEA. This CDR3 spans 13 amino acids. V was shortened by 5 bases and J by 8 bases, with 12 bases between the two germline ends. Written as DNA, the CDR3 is TGTGCCAGCAGCCGAGGGGGGAGGGAAAAACTGTTTTTT. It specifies CASSRGGREKLFF.

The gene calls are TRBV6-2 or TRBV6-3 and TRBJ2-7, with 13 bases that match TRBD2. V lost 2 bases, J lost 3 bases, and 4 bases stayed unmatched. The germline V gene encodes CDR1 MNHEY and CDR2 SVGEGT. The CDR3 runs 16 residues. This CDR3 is CASSYRLAGGFYEQYF. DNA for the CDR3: TGTGCCAGCAGTTACAGACTAGCGGGAGGCTTCTACGAGCAGTACTTC.

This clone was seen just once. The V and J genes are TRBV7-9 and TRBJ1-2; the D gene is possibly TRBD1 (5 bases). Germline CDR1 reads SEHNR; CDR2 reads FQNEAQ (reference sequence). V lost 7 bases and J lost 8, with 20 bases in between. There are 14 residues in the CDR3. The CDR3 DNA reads TGTGCCAGCACCTCTCAGACAGCCCCGTGGGGCTACACCTTC. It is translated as CASTSQTAPWGYTF.

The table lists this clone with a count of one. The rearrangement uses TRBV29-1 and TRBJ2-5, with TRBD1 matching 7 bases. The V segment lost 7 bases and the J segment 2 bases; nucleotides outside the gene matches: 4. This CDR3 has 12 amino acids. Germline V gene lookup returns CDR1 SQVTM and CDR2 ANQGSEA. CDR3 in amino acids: CSALQGQETQYF. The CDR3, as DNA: TGCAGCGCCCTACAGGGGCAAGAGACCCAGTACTTC.

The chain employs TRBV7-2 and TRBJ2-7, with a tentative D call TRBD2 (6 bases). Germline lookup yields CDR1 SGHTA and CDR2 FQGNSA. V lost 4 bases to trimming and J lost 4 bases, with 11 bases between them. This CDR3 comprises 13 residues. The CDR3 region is CASSWDLGYEQYF. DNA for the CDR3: TGTGCCAGCAGCTGGGACTTAGGATACGAGCAGTACTTC.

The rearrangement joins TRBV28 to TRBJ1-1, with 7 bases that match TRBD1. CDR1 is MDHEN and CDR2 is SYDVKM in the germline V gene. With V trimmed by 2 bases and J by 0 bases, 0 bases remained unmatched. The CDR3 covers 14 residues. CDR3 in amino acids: CASSLGTVNTEAFF. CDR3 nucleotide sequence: TGTGCCAGCAGTTTAGGGACAGTGAACACTGAAGCTTTCTTT.

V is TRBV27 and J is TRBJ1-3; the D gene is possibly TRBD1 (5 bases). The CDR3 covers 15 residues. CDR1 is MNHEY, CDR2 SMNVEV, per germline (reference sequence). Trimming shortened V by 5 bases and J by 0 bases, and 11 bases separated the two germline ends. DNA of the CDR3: TGTGCCAGCAGTCCGACAGTTAACTCTGGAAACACCATATATTTT. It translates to CASSPTVNSGNTIYF.

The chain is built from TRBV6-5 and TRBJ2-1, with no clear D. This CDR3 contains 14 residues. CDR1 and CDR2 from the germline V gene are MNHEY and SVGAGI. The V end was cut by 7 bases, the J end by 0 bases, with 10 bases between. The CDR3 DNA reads TGTGCCAGCAAACGTGATAGCTCCTACAATGAGCAGTTCTTC. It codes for CASKRDSSYNEQFF.

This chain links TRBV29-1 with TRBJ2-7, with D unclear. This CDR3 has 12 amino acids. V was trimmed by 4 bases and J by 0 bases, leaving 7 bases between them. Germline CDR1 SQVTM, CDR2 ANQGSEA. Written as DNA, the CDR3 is TGCAGCGTTGCCCCGGGCTCCTACGAGCAGTACTTC. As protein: CSVAPGSYEQYF.

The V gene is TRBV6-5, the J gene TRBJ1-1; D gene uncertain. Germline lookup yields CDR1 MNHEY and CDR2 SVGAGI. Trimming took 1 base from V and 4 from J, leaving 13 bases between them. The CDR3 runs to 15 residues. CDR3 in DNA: TGTGCCAGCAGTTACTATAGACAAGCGGGCACTGAAGCTTTCTTT. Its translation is CASSYYRQAGTEAFF.

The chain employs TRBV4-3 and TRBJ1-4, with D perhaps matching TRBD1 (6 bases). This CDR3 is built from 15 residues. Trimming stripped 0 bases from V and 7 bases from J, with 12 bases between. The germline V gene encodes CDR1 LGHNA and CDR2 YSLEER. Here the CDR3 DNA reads TGCGCCAGCAGCCAAGAGGGCAGGGGTGGTGAAAAACTGTTTTTT. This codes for CASSQEGRGGEKLFF.

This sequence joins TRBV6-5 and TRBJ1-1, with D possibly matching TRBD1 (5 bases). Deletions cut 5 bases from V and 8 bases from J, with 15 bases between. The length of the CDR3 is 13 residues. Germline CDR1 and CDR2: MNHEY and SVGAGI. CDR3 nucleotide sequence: TGTGCCAGCAGTCGGGGACGTGGAGAGGAAGCTTTCTTT. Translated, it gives CASSRGRGEEAFF.

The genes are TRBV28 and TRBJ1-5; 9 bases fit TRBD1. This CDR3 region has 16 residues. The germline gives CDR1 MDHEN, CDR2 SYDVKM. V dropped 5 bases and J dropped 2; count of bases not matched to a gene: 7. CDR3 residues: CASSIQQGAGNQPQHF. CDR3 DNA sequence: TGTGCCAGCAGTATACAACAGGGGGCAGGCAATCAGCCCCAGCATTTT.